Listed below are T cell receptor beta chains from one sample, sequenced in a study of early T cells in non-severe SARS-CoV-2 infection. TCRdb re-analysed the 5' RACE reads in MiXCR, keeping a single row per CDR3 protein. Counted here are fewer than 110,000 distinct CDR3 sequences, roughly 11% occurring once; the ten biggest clones make up approximately 6.9%. Source material: whole blood. The receptors originated from an adult who was a healthcare worker with PCR-confirmed SARS-CoV-2 infection or an uninfected control (not recorded which). Each CDR3 is given with its conserved first and last residue. A D gene is named only where the DNA matches it firmly. The size field is filled for only some rows; it gives once, few, many or a size class.

cdr3_aa	clone_size	d_call	v_call
CASSFYIEQFF	many	-	TRBV13
CASSQEWPADVAKNIQYF	-	-	TRBV3-1
CASSFRIAQTQHF	many	-	TRBV12-3/TRBV12-4
CASSFGDSSYEQYF	many	-	TRBV28
CASSEDYQGAYGNTIYF	few	TRBD1	TRBV2
CASSSQGSGHYEQYF	few	TRBD1	TRBV13
CASSLFLRDEKLFF	many	-	TRBV11-2
CASSKDGRQRSSYEQYF	-	-	TRBV21-1
CASRALADQETQYF	-	TRBD2	TRBV7-2
CSVGGETQYF	many	-	TRBV20-1
CSAQEPNQPQHF	-	-	TRBV20-1